This paragraph reports one T cell receptor beta chain. The target antigen is unknown. This CDR3 is 20 amino acids long. Germline V gene lookup returns CDR1 LGHNA and CDR2 YSLEER. The V gene lost 0 bases and the J gene lost 1 base, with 23 bases spanning the gap. UMIs and sample barcodes were carried by the TCR alpha and TCR beta cDNA libraries that 5'RACE produced using constant-segment primers. TCRdb fed the 5' RACE reads into MiXCR, producing one record per CDR3 protein. This table has a few hundred thousand distinct CDR3 sequences, 20% to 25% appearing once. The sample is drawn from a study of T-cell memory formation after mild COVID-19. Overall study results and limits: CD4+ contracting clones lay mainly in CM and EM, CD8+ ones in EMRA. Contracting clones, day 15 to 85, had balanced CD4/CD8, and later expanders favored CD4+. Whether day 37 second-wave clones are SARS-CoV-2-specific was not confirmed.

This chain links TRBV4-3 with TRBJ2-3, with no clear D. The sequenced material came from PBMCs or a T cell subset sorted from them (not recorded which). The sequence was obtained from an adult woman who had mild COVID-19 (a few samples of this study predate the infection). Cell type and time point are not known. The CDR3 region is CASSQEPHPSYRARTDTQYF. DNA of the CDR3: TGCGCCAGCAGCCAAGAACCCCACCCATCTTATCGAGCCCGCACAGATACGCAGTATTTT.